This T cell receptor (beta chain) was obtained from a study of CD8+ T cells in alopecia areata. Reverse transcription of extracted RNA yielded cDNA, which provided the sequencing template. Profiled with immunoSEQ multiplex PCR; TCRdb holds only in-frame clones, not every one. The table includes roughly 200,000 clones, about 48% detected once. The sample's treatment: oral pan-JAK inhibitor, 5-10 mg twice daily. Comment on this clone: Its matching antigen is unknown.

The study, taken as a whole, reports: The study found that many expanded lesional clones persisted in scalp and blood during tofacitinib. Greater clonality was observed in lesional scalp samples, especially alopecia totalis/universalis, versus normal scalp.

Germline V gene sequence: CDR1 SEHNR, CDR2 FQNEAQ (reference sequence). The CDR3 runs 13 residues. V was pared by 7 bases and J by 6 bases, with 12 bases between. This sequence was found in a human donor with alopecia areata. The chain carries TRBV7-9 and TRBJ2-2; D is ambiguous. The specimen comprised CD8+ T cells sorted from blood, sampled at week 24, from a patient treated with tofacitinib. The CDR3 DNA sequence: TGTGCCAGCAACCCGCTAAGGGCCGGGGAGCTGTTTTTT. It codes for CASNPLRAGELFF.